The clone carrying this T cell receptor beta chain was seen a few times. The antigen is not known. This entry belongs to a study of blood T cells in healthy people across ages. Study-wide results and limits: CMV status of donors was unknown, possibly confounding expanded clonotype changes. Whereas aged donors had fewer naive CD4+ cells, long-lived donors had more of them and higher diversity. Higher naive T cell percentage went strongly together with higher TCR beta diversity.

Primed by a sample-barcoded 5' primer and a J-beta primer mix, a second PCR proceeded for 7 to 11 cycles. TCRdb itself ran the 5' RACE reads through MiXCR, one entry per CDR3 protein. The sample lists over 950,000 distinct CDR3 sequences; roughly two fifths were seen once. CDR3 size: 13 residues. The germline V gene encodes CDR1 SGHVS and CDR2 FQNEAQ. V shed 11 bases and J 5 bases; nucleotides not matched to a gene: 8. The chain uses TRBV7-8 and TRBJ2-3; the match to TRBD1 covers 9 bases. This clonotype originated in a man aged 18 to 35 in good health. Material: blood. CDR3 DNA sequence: TGTGCCGACGGACAGGGGAAGGAAGATACGCAGTATTTT. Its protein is CADGQGKEDTQYF. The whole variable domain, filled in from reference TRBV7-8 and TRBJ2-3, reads GAGVSQSPRYKVAKRGQDVALRCDPISGHVSLFWYQQALGQGPEFLTYFQNEAQLDKSGLPSDRFFAERPEGSVSTLKIQRTQQEDSAVYLCADGQGKEDTQYFGPGTRLTVL.